This is a list of T cell receptor beta chains from one sample in a study of beta chain features in type 1 diabetes. Sequenced by immunoSEQ multiplex PCR; TCRdb stores in-frame clones only, minus some. The profile shows about 900,000 clones, about 17% of them singletons. Sequenced input: naive CD4+ T cells from blood. These TCRs come from a woman aged 18-29 years in good health. CDR3s include the opening cysteine and the closing phenylalanine or tryptophan. The D gene is left open where the match is weak. Not every row has a clone size; where given, it reads once, few, many or a size class.

>TRBV2|few|TRBD1|TRBJ1-5
CASRGDSQPQHF
TGTGCCAGCAGGGGGGACAGCCAGCCCCAGCATTTT
>TRBV6-5|.|TRBD2|TRBJ2-7
CASSTLAGKSYEQYF
TGTGCCAGCAGTACCTTAGCGGGAAAATCCTACGAGCAGTACTTC
>TRBV11-1|few|TRBD2|TRBJ2-1
CASSREGRFYNEQFF
TGTGCCAGCAGTCGGGAGGGCCGGTTCTACAATGAGCAGTTCTTC
>TRBV5-1|few|.|TRBJ2-1
CASSKVVSSYNEQFF
TGCGCCAGCAGCAAGGTTGTGAGCTCCTACAATGAGCAGTTCTTC
>TRBV6-1|once|TRBD1|TRBJ1-2
CASSDRTGADYGYTF
TGTGCCAGCAGTGATAGGACAGGGGCCGACTATGGCTACACCTTC
>TRBV7-2|.|.|TRBJ2-7
CASSQRTPVLEQYF
TGTGCCAGCAGCCAACGGACACCCGTGTTGGAGCAGTACTTC
>TRBV19|.|.|TRBJ1-1
CASSIDLRTAQNTEAFF
TGTGCCAGTAGTATAGATCTGCGGACAGCCCAGAACACTGAAGCTTTCTTT
>TRBV19|.|.|TRBJ1-2
CASSMRQVGYTF
TGTGCCAGTAGTATGAGACAGGTTGGCTACACCTTC
>TRBV4-3|.|TRBD1|TRBJ1-2
CASSQPQQGPDGYTF
TGCGCCAGCAGCCAACCCCAACAGGGGCCCGATGGCTACACCTTC
>TRBV2|.|.|TRBJ2-5
CASSAQETQYF
TGTGCCAGCAGTGCCCAGGAGACCCAGTACTTC
>TRBV7-3|.|TRBD2|TRBJ2-1
CASSRPGLAGGRMFF
TGTGCCAGCAGCCGGCCGGGACTAGCGGGGGGCCGGATGTTCTTC
>TRBV5-4|.|.|TRBJ2-3
CASSSRQDSGGTDTQYF
TGTGCCAGCAGCTCGAGACAAGATAGCGGAGGCACAGATACGCAGTATTTT
>TRBV7-9|.|TRBD1|TRBJ1-1
CASSSRDSMNTEAFF
TGTGCCAGCAGCTCCCGGGACAGTATGAACACTGAAGCTTTCTTT
>TRBV7-2|few|.|TRBJ2-6
CASSWGLTGANVLTF
TGTGCCAGCAGCTGGGGGTTAACTGGGGCCAACGTCCTGACTTTC
>TRBV10-3|few|.|TRBJ1-5
CATKGGVGTQPQHF
TGTGCCACCAAAGGCGGGGTAGGTACTCAGCCCCAGCATTTT
>TRBV5-4|.|.|TRBJ1-1
CASSRTGRETEAFF
TGTGCCAGCAGCCGAACGGGCAGGGAAACTGAAGCTTTCTTT
>TRBV25-1|.|.|TRBJ2-3
CASSERGETNTQYF
TGTGCCAGCAGTGAACGCGGGGAGACAAATACGCAGTATTTT
>TRBV4-1|.|TRBD2|TRBJ2-3
CASSQTGGPPDTQYF
TGCGCCAGCAGCCAAACGGGAGGGCCCCCCGATACGCAGTATTTT
>TRBV2|.|.|TRBJ2-7
CASGWGNYEQYF
TGTGCCAGTGGGTGGGGGAACTACGAGCAGTACTTC
>TRBV4-3|few|TRBD2|TRBJ2-1
CASSQGGGRAYNEQFF
TGCGCCAGCAGCCAAGGGGGCGGGAGAGCCTACAATGAGCAGTTCTTC
>TRBV11-2|few|.|TRBJ2-1
CASSSDTDYNEQFF
TGTGCCAGCAGCTCCGATACAGACTACAATGAGCAGTTCTTC
>TRBV28|.|.|TRBJ1-2
CASSAAGGGYGYTF
TGTGCCAGCAGTGCCGCGGGGGGCGGATATGGCTACACCTTC
>TRBV5-1|.|TRBD2|TRBJ2-1
CASSNLAGGPNEQFF
TGCGCCAGCAGCAACCTAGCGGGAGGGCCAAATGAGCAGTTCTTC
>TRBV5-4|.|TRBD1|TRBJ2-7
CASSIGQATYEQYF
TGTGCCAGCAGCATCGGACAGGCAACCTACGAGCAGTACTTC
>TRBV5-5|few|.|TRBJ2-6
CASRRDPSGANVLTF
TGTGCCAGCAGACGTGACCCCTCTGGGGCCAACGTCCTGACTTTC
>TRBV28|few|TRBD2|TRBJ2-7
CASSSGGRYEQYF
TGTGCCAGCAGTTCGGGAGGCAGATACGAGCAGTACTTC
>TRBV19|few|.|TRBJ1-5
CASSMRTRAANQPQHF
TGTGCCAGTAGTATGAGGACTAGGGCAGCCAATCAGCCCCAGCATTTT
>TRBV10-3|few|.|TRBJ1-1
CATRYGGNTEAFF
TGTGCCACCCGCTATGGGGGGAACACTGAAGCTTTCTTT
>TRBV4-3|few|TRBD2|TRBJ2-3
CASSQDETSGAYTQYF
TGCGCCAGCAGCCAAGATGAAACTAGCGGAGCTTATACGCAGTATTTT
>TRBV19|few|.|TRBJ2-1
CASASLGEVVF
TGTGCCAGTGCATCACTAGGTGAGGTGGTCTTC
>TRBV6-6|.|.|TRBJ2-1
CASSYSATAYNNEQFF
TGTGCCAGCAGTTACTCGGCGACTGCCTATAACAATGAGCAGTTCTTC
>TRBV25-1|.|.|TRBJ2-1
CASSVSGLNSNEQFF
TGTGCCAGCAGTGTGAGCGGGTTGAATTCCAATGAGCAGTTCTTC
>TRBV28|few|.|TRBJ1-2
CASTQAGYNYGYTF
TGTGCCAGCACCCAAGCAGGGTATAACTATGGCTACACCTTC
>TRBV27|once|TRBD2|TRBJ2-2
CARLPLAGAGELFF
TGTGCCCGCCTCCCCTTAGCGGGAGCCGGGGAGCTGTTTTTT
>TRBV10-3|few|.|TRBJ2-5
CAISEGPGIQETQYF
TGTGCCATCAGTGAGGGGCCGGGTATCCAAGAGACCCAGTACTTC
>TRBV14|.|.|TRBJ2-2
CASSRLPEQKTGELFF
TGTGCCAGCAGCCGACTTCCGGAGCAGAAGACCGGGGAGCTGTTTTTT
>TRBV6-5|few|TRBD1|TRBJ1-1
CASSFQGAISGEAFF
TGTGCCAGCAGTTTTCAGGGGGCGATTAGTGGTGAAGCTTTCTTT
>TRBV28|.|.|TRBJ2-5
CASSRVGQAGETQYF
TGTGCCAGCAGCCGAGTTGGACAGGCGGGGGAGACCCAGTACTTC
>TRBV19|.|.|TRBJ1-2
CASRLQGSGGYTF
TGTGCCAGTAGGTTACAAGGGAGCGGAGGCTACACCTTC
>TRBV7-9|few|TRBD2|TRBJ2-7
CASSGGLAGVPYEQYF
TGTGCCAGCAGCGGAGGACTAGCGGGAGTACCCTACGAGCAGTACTTC
>TRBV7-9|few|TRBD1|TRBJ2-2
CASSLGQAGAGELFF
TGTGCCAGCAGCTTGGGACAGGCGGGCGCCGGGGAGCTGTTTTTT
>TRBV6-6|.|.|TRBJ1-2
CASSYSGGDGYTF
TGTGCCAGCAGTTACTCGGGAGGAGATGGCTACACCTTC
>TRBV5-6|few|TRBD2|TRBJ2-1
CASSTGTSGILWQFF
TGTGCCAGCAGCACCGGGACTAGCGGGATTCTTTGGCAGTTCTTC
>TRBV4-3|.|.|TRBJ2-7
CASSQDLASYEQYF
TGCGCCAGCAGCCAAGATCTAGCATCCTACGAGCAGTACTTC
>TRBV28|.|TRBD1|TRBJ1-5
CASSPTGLGNQPQHF
TGTGCCAGCAGCCCGACAGGGTTGGGCAATCAGCCCCAGCATTTT
>TRBV7-2|.|.|TRBJ2-4
CASSLVRAKNIQYF
TGTGCCAGCAGCTTAGTTAGGGCCAAAAACATTCAGTACTTC
>TRBV7-9|few|TRBD1|TRBJ2-7
CASSFGQAYEQYF
TGTGCCAGCAGCTTCGGACAGGCCTACGAGCAGTACTTC
>TRBV18|.|TRBD1|TRBJ2-3
CAGSLDREADTQYF
TGTGCCGGCTCACTGGACAGGGAGGCAGATACGCAGTATTTT
>TRBV7-2|few|.|TRBJ2-6
CASSLYRRSSGANVLTF
TGTGCCAGCAGCTTATATCGTAGGTCTTCTGGGGCCAACGTCCTGACTTTC
>TRBV2|few|.|TRBJ2-7
CASSEGSYEQYF
TGTGCCAGCAGTGAGGGGTCCTACGAGCAGTACTTC
>TRBV19|.|.|TRBJ2-7
CASSPGQSRSYEQYF
TGTGCCAGTAGTCCCGGACAGTCCCGCTCCTACGAGCAGTACTTC
>TRBV21-1|.|.|TRBJ1-4
CASSNWHSTNEKLFF
TGTGCCAGCAGCAATTGGCACAGTACGAATGAAAAACTGTTTTTT
>TRBV6-1|few|TRBD1|TRBJ1-2
CASSVTPGQGIYGYTF
TGTGCCAGCAGTGTAACCCCGGGACAGGGTATCTATGGCTACACCTTC
>TRBV19|.|TRBD1|TRBJ2-7
CASSIAGQGSYEQYF
TGTGCCAGTAGTATCGCCGGACAGGGATCCTACGAGCAGTACTTC